The sequence of this T cell receptor beta chain was determined in a study of T cells in women clearing cervical HPV infection. In the study overall: Case blood drawn at lesion detection; control blood after infection cleared.

Each participant carried one incident cervical HPV16 infection only. Data came from immunoSEQ multiplex PCR; TCRdb stores just in-frame clones and leaves some out. The sample holds more than 30,000 clones. In regard to this clone: The DNA ends 3 residues before the CDR3 does, and the rest of the CDR3 is filled in from the germline J gene.

The CDR3 is made up of 15 amino acids. Trimming stripped 1 base from V and 7 bases from J, with 14 bases between. CDR1 and CDR2 (germline): SGHVS, FQNEAQ. The specimen sequenced was blood buffy coat. This TCR came from a woman between 18 and 69 years old with a cervical HPV16 infection that either progressed to CIN3+ or cleared (not recorded which). This chain joins TRBV7-8 and TRBJ1-5; D remains unclear. The CDR3 bases that were read are TGTGCCAGCAGCTTAGATGGCGGTTCCAGCCAGCCC. Protein product: CASSLDGGSSQP. The CDR3, in full, reads CASSLDGGSSQPQHF.